Presented here are 29 T cell receptor beta chains from one specimen sequenced in a study of glioma-infiltrating T cells. Amplification of TCR alpha and beta CDR3 regions from RNA used iRepertoire nested multiplex PCR. TCRdb itself ran the multiplex PCR reads through MiXCR, one entry per CDR3 protein. The profile covers about 94,000 distinct CDR3 sequences, with less than 30% appearing a single time and more than 6.5% taken by the ten largest. The sequenced sample consisted of glioma tissue, nonneoplastic brain tissue, or PBMCs (not recorded which). The receptor source for this set is a human donor with low-grade glioma or glioblastoma, undergoing nonglioma brain surgery, or in good health (not recorded which).

This clonotype has a count of ten or more. This rearrangement joins TRBV4-2 to TRBJ1-5; 7 positions match TRBD1. Germline loops: CDR1 LGHNA, CDR2 YNFKEQ. Germline trimming cut 4 bases from V and 3 bases from J; bases unmatched to any gene: 9. The CDR3 covers 16 residues. The CDR3 region is CASSPTGLNNNQPQHF. The CDR3 DNA reads TGTGCCAGCAGCCCGACAGGGCTCAACAACAATCAGCCCCAGCATTTT.

At least ten counts were recorded for this clonotype. V and J are TRBV14 and TRBJ2-3, with a tentative D call TRBD2 (5 bases). The CDR3 consists of 14 residues. Germline V gene sequence: CDR1 SGHDN, CDR2 FVKESK. Trimming cost V 1 base and J 7 bases, with 12 bases left between them. The CDR3 here is CASSQGRTDNTQYF. In DNA form, the CDR3 reads TGTGCCAGCAGCCAAGGGAGGACCGACAATACGCAGTATTTT. The full variable domain, rest sourced from reference TRBV14 and TRBJ2-3, is EAGVTQFPSHSVIEKGQTVTLRCDPISGHDNLYWYRRVMGKEIKFLLHFVKESKQDESGMPNNRFLAERTGGTYSTLKVQPAELEDSGVYFCASSQGRTDNTQYFGPGTRLTVL.

This clonotype has at least ten counts. This rearrangement joins TRBV24-1 to TRBJ2-1, with TRBD2 matching 7 bases. This CDR3 spans 15 amino acids. CDR1 is KGHDR, CDR2 SFDVKD, per germline. J gave up 6 bases and V 5 bases, and 9 bases lay outside the gene matches. The DNA of the CDR3 is TGTGCCACCAGTGTTGGACTAGACGGAGGCAATGAGCAGTTCTTC. Amino acids: CATSVGLDGGNEQFF.

Comment on this clonotype: The junction departs from germline at one end; a sequencing error may be responsible. The chain couples TRBV11-2 to TRBJ2-6; no clear D gene. Germline CDR1 is SGHAT and CDR2 is FQNNGV. The CDR3 consists of 13 residues. For the CDR3, the DNA is TGTGTCAGCAGCTTCTCTGGGGCCAACGTCCTGACTTTC. Protein product: CVSSFSGANVLTF.

To note about this clonotype: One end of the junction does not line up with germline, which may come from a read error. The V call is TRBV6-1, the J call TRBJ1-5; no definite D call. The germline V gene encodes CDR1 MNHNS and CDR2 SASEGT. The CDR3 sequence is 15 residues long. The CDR3 protein is CARSEVGRANQPQHF. The CDR3 coding sequence is TGTGCCAGAAGTGAAGTCGGAAGGGCAAATCAGCCCCAGCATTTT.

Points on this clonotype: One junction end disagrees with the germline gene, perhaps due to a read error. The chain links TRBV7-8 to TRBJ2-3; TRBD2 matches 10 bases. Germline assignment: CDR1 SGHVS and CDR2 FQNEAQ. The CDR3 has 17 amino acids. The CDR3 DNA is TGTGCCGGCAGCTTAGCCTGGACTAGCGGAGTCGGGGATACGCAGTATTTT. Protein product: CAGSLAWTSGVGDTQYF.

This clonotype was observed at least ten times. The V call is TRBV6-1, the J call TRBJ2-1, with 12 bases identical to TRBD2. CDR1 and CDR2 (germline): MNHNS, SASEGT. Trimming at V came to 6 bases and at J to 10 bases, leaving 10 bases not matched to a gene. The CDR3 is 15 amino acids. CDR3 in amino acids: CASSTTLAGGIEQFF. CDR3 DNA sequence: TGTGCCAGCAGCACCACGCTAGCGGGAGGGATCGAGCAGTTCTTC.

This clonotype came up once. Since a much larger clone is just one base distant, this may be a read error. The chain uses TRBV7-9 and TRBJ1-1, with D uncertain. Germline CDR1 is SEHNR and CDR2 is FQNEAQ (reference sequence). The CDR3 is 13 residues long. CDR3 sequence reads: CASSLESATEDFF. In DNA, the CDR3 is TGTGCCAGCAGCTTAGAGTCGGCCACTGAAGATTTCTTT.

This clonotype has a count of ten or more. This chain connects TRBV27 to TRBJ2-1; D is tentatively TRBD1 or TRBD2 (5 bases each). CDR1 and CDR2 from the germline V gene are MNHEY and SMNVEV (reference sequence). V lost 5 bases to trimming and J lost 7 bases, with 15 bases between them. The CDR3 extends over 14 amino acids. The CDR3 loop is CASSGGRWINEQFF. CDR3 nucleotides: TGTGCCAGCAGTGGGGGAAGATGGATAAATGAGCAGTTCTTC.

This clonotype occurred many times. The V gene is TRBV20-1, the J gene TRBJ2-1, with D perhaps being TRBD1 or TRBD2 (5 bases each). The CDR3 is 11 residues long. Per the germline V gene, CDR1 is DFQATT and CDR2 is SNEGSKA (reference sequence). Trimming took 6 bases from V and 9 from J, leaving 12 bases between them. For the CDR3, the DNA is TGCAGTGCGAACCGGGACCTTGAGCAGTTCTTC. This encodes CSANRDLEQFF.

Turning to this clonotype: The conserved phenylalanine or tryptophan normally closing the CDR3 is absent here, so this likely arose from a read error. The V and J genes are TRBV18 and TRBJ2-1; D possibly corresponds to TRBD2 (6 bases). CDR3 length: 15 residues. Germline-derived CDR1 and CDR2 are KGHSH and LQKENI. V lost 1 base and J 3 bases, leaving 10 bases between the germline ends. The CDR3 bases are TGTGCCAGCTCACCACAAGCGGGTATCTACAATGAGCAGTTCCTC. Protein product: CASSPQAGIYNEQFL.

The chain recombines TRBV9 with TRBJ2-3; 12 bases agree with TRBD2. This CDR3 is 14 amino acids long. V was clipped by 4 bases and J by 6 bases; unmatched bases: 3. The germline V gene encodes CDR1 SGDLS and CDR2 YYNGEE. The chain's CDR3 is CASSRTSGKDTQYF. CDR3 DNA: TGTGCCAGCAGCCGGACTAGCGGGAAGGATACGCAGTATTTT.

This clonotype has ten or more counts. This chain connects TRBV20-1 to TRBJ1-1, with 8 positions matching TRBD1. Germline V gene lookup returns CDR1 DFQATT and CDR2 SNEGSKA (reference sequence). Losses at the gene ends were 0 bases for V and 6 bases for J; bases not matched to a gene: 6. The CDR3 is 14 amino acids. CDR3 protein: CSAREGRGLAEAFF. The CDR3 DNA reads TGCAGTGCTAGAGAGGGCAGGGGGCTCGCTGAAGCTTTCTTT.

This clonotype was found once. The junction shows a germline mismatch at one end, possibly a read error. V gene TRBV12-3 or TRBV12-4 combines with J gene TRBJ1-3, with no clear D. This CDR3 is built from 14 residues. The chain's CDR3 is CDSSSHDSGNTIYF. The CDR3 DNA sequence: TGTGACAGCAGTTCCCATGACTCTGGAAACACCATATATTTT.

This clonotype was observed many times. This chain uses TRBV6-5 with TRBJ2-7; either TRBD1 or TRBD2 may supply D (5 bases each). The CDR3 sequence is 15 residues long. Trimming left V 2 bases short and J 2 bases short, with 13 bases between. CDR1 MNHEY and CDR2 SVGAGI come from the germline V gene. CDR3 loop: CASSYGDVRTYEQYF. The CDR3 nucleotides read TGTGCCAGCAGTTACGGGGACGTTAGAACCTACGAGCAGTACTTC.

This clonotype was seen ten or more times. The V gene is TRBV20-1, the J gene TRBJ1-1; 8 nucleotides line up with TRBD1. With V trimmed by 5 bases and J by 1 base, 3 bases remained unmatched. Germline CDR1 and CDR2: DFQATT and SNEGSKA (reference sequence). The CDR3 loop spans 13 amino acids. The CDR3 spells CSAAGQGNTEAFF. Here the CDR3 DNA reads TGCAGTGCTGCTGGACAGGGGAACACTGAAGCTTTCTTT.

This clonotype was observed at least ten times. V usage is TRBV18 and J usage is TRBJ1-3; possible D gene TRBD1, 6 bases. Trimming stripped 0 bases from V and 0 bases from J, with 9 bases between. This CDR3 region has 16 residues. CDR1 is KGHSH and CDR2 is LQKENI in the germline V gene. The chain's CDR3 is CASSPPGAHSGNTIYF. The CDR3, as DNA: TGTGCCAGCTCACCACCGGGGGCTCACTCTGGAAACACCATATATTTT.

Ten or more counts support this clonotype. The chain combines TRBV6-1 with TRBJ2-5, with TRBD2 identical over 8 bases. The CDR3 length is 16 residues. With V trimmed by 6 bases and J by 3 bases, 12 bases remained unmatched. Germline values: CDR1 MNHNS, CDR2 SASEGT. Here the CDR3 reads CASRSGLALPKETQYF. The DNA of the CDR3 is TGTGCCAGCAGATCCGGACTAGCTTTACCCAAAGAGACCCAGTACTTC.

This chain links TRBV6-1 with TRBJ2-2, with TRBD1 matching over 8 bases. J gave up 6 bases and V 5 bases, and 8 bases lay outside the gene matches. The CDR3 extends over 15 amino acids. The germline V gene has CDR1 MNHNS and CDR2 SASEGT. The CDR3 here is CASSTGQGGAGELFF. CDR3 nucleotides: TGTGCCAGCAGTACCGGACAGGGAGGTGCCGGGGAGCTGTTTTTT.

This clonotype has at least ten counts. V gene TRBV6-2 or TRBV6-3 combines with J gene TRBJ1-1, with 8 bases aligning to TRBD1. J lost 3 bases, V lost 6 bases, and 9 bases had no gene match. Germline V gene data show CDR1 as MNHEY and CDR2 as SVGEGT. The CDR3 loop spans 15 amino acids. The DNA of the CDR3 is TGTGCCAGCAGCCCCTACCGGGACAGGTACACTGAAGCTTTCTTT. It is translated as CASSPYRDRYTEAFF.

In its sample, this clonotype was seen many times. V gene TRBV19 combines with J gene TRBJ1-2, with unresolved D. CDR1 and CDR2 from the germline V gene are LNHDA and SQIVND (reference sequence). The CDR3 spans 13 residues. V lost 6 bases to trimming and J lost 2 bases, with 10 bases between them. CDR3 coding DNA: TGTGCCAGTAGCCAGACCCAAAACTATGGCTACACCTTC. Encoded protein: CASSQTQNYGYTF.

This clonotype occurred a few times. The V gene is TRBV7-9, the J gene TRBJ2-1; D unclear. CDR3 length: 14 residues. Trimming removed 1 base at V and 3 bases at J, with 7 bases between. Germline V CDR1 and CDR2: SEHNR, FQNEAQ (reference sequence). The CDR3 nucleotides are TGTGCCAGCAGCTTAGTCGTGGGCTACAATGAGCAGTTCTTC. Translated: CASSLVVGYNEQFF.

As regards this clonotype: Possible read error: a much larger clone is one base away. The chain has TRBV12-3 or TRBV12-4 and TRBJ2-5; D gene ambiguous. The CDR3 spans 13 residues. CDR3 DNA: TGTGCCAGCAGTTTGGCAAACCAAGGGACCCAGTACTTC. It yields the protein CASSLANQGTQYF.

This clonotype was recorded at least ten times. The V gene is TRBV20-1, the J gene TRBJ2-6; perhaps TRBD1 as D (6 bases). V lost 4 bases and J lost 1, with 8 bases in between. The V gene's germline CDR1 is DFQATT and CDR2 SNEGSKA (reference sequence). The CDR3 sequence is 14 residues long. The CDR3 DNA reads as TGCAGTGCTATAAGGGGGTCTGGGGCCAACGTCCTGACTTTC. Protein product: CSAIRGSGANVLTF.

The J gene is TRBJ1-2, the V gene TRBV5-4; weak D call: TRBD1 (5 bases). Germline lookup yields CDR1 SGHNT and CDR2 YYREEE (reference sequence). The ends were cut back, 5 bases at V and 1 base at J, with 15 bases in the middle. This CDR3 contains 15 residues. In nucleotides, the CDR3 is TGTGCCAGCAGAATACCCGGGACGGGTAACTATGGCTACACCTTC. Residues: CASRIPGTGNYGYTF.

Concerning this clonotype itself: No conserved phenylalanine or tryptophan ends this CDR3, so it is likely a read error. The V gene is TRBV10-3, the J gene TRBJ1-1; D uncertain. This CDR3 contains 15 residues. The ends were cut back, 6 bases at V and 4 bases at J, with 18 bases in the middle. In germline, CDR1 is ENHRY, CDR2 SYGVKD. As DNA, the CDR3 is TGTGCCATCAGCGAGCCCGAGGGAGTAGTCACTGAAGCTTTCTCT. Protein: CAISEPEGVVTEAFS.

The rearrangement joins TRBV20-1 to TRBJ1-5; a weak D match, TRBD1 (5 bases). The V gene lost 6 bases and the J gene lost 1 base, with 10 bases spanning the gap. This CDR3 has 13 residues. The germline V gene has CDR1 DFQATT and CDR2 SNEGSKA (reference sequence). CDR3 DNA: TGCAGTGCCAGGGTATGGAGCAATCAGCCCCAGCATTTT. This gives the protein CSARVWSNQPQHF.

This clonotype was seen repeatedly, ten times or more. J is TRBJ1-5 and V is TRBV2; 7 nucleotides line up with TRBD1. Germline V gene lookup returns CDR1 SNHLY and CDR2 FYNNEI. The ends lost 4 bases at V and 3 bases at J; junction bases unmatched: 6. The CDR3 is 15 amino acids. The chain's CDR3 is CASSGRGTANQPQHF. In DNA, the CDR3 is TGTGCCAGCAGTGGCCGTGGGACAGCCAATCAGCCCCAGCATTTT.

This clonotype has a count of ten or more. V and J are TRBV4-1 and TRBJ1-3, with D perhaps TRBD1 (5 bases). V shed 0 bases and J shed 2 bases, with 11 bases lying between them. Looked up from germline, CDR1 is MGHRA and CDR2 is YSYEKL. This CDR3 has 16 amino acids. The CDR3 here is CASSQEAGPAGNTIYF. For the CDR3, the DNA is TGCGCCAGCAGCCAAGAGGCAGGGCCCGCTGGAAACACCATATATTTT.